What follows describes a single TCR beta chain. Its antigen target is currently unknown. The record has no base qualities; no much larger clone is one base away. TCRbeta CDR3 regions were amplified from genomic DNA using the immunoSEQ Assay, a bias-controlled multiplex PCR. The paper's data handling went like this. The number of nucleated cells in each sample was estimated from the amplification of reference gene primers within the assay. To quantify the absolute abundance of each unique TCRbeta CDR3 rearrangement, sequence reads were collapsed and filtered. Productive Simpson clonality was computed per sample as the square root of Simpson's diversity index over productive rearrangements. TCRdb's version of the immuneACCESS table is confined to in-frame rearrangements and falls short of the full clone set. An unresolved V gene accounts for under half of the shortfall where checked; the remainder is of unknown origin. D and trimming come from the DNA, and the V and J calls and clone size come from that table. Within this sample are 200,000 or so clones, with 80% to 90% of them counted one time only. 2% to 2.5% of the sample is in the top ten clones.

V is pared back by 3 bases and J by 0 bases, with 15 bases lying between the germline termini. CDR1 and CDR2 are drawn from the germline V gene (reference sequence): GTSNPN, SVGIG. From cysteine to phenylalanine, the CDR3 is 15 amino acids long. The only DNA kept is the CDR3, 45 bases in frame from the first base. These data belong to a study of blood T cell repertoires in COVID-19 (dated by TCRdb to about 2020). The study in broad terms: The collaborator samples originated in the United States, Italy and Spain and spanned the acute and convalescent phases of COVID-19. A freely available public database, intended as a resource for researchers studying the immune response to SARS-CoV-2, is where the repertoires were released. The material from the prospective study consisted of cDNA or gDNA derived from T cells, B-cell-depleted T cells, or PBMCs. Samples came from the ongoing ImmuneRACE study (first 160 participants) plus 1,254 subjects from 6 global collaborators. Where available, HLA class I and class II types were taken from metadata supplied by the sample provider and were not determined by assay-based typing. Sample metadata almost always included a de-identified subject ID, COVID-19 status, age in years and sex. The dataset comprised deeply sampled blood TCRbeta repertoires from subjects exposed to, actively infected with, or recovered from COVID-19. The paper's findings and limits, for the study overall: How much clinical and demographic metadata was included differed by source and by participant, and the metadata was provided uncurated.

Enrolling through a virtual design, the prospective study's participants ranged in age from roughly 18 to 89 years and lived across roughly 23 United States geographic areas. To assign participants to cohorts, the prospective study relied on clinical history that participants themselves reported in a screening survey and a study questionnaire. In the prospective study, whole blood, serum and a nasopharyngeal or oropharyngeal swab were collected from each participant by mobile phlebotomists. Participants in the prospective study had the option to provide additional blood draws and questionnaires over a 2-month period. Before DNA extraction, prospective study blood samples were shipped either frozen or at room temperature.

In this chain, TRBV30 is recombined with TRBJ2-7, with an unclear D gene assignment. Sequencing was carried out using PBMCs or T cells enriched from blood (not recorded which). The TCR originated in a woman in her 40s with acute COVID-19. The CDR3 is CAWSPRGPSSYEQYF. In nucleotides, the sequence is TGTGCCTGGAGCCCCCGAGGTCCCAGCTCCTACGAGCAGTACTTC.